Listed here are 30 T cell receptor beta chains from one sample, sequenced in a study of identical twins. TCRdb re-analysed the 5' RACE reads in MiXCR, keeping a single row per CDR3 protein. The sample consists of around 250,000 distinct CDR3 sequences, 6.5% to 9.5% of them appearing once. This sample also belongs to another study, concerning yellow fever vaccine responses in identical twins.

The material sequenced was CD8+ T cells sorted from blood. The source is a woman aged 18-29 years in good health.

This chain joins TRBV6-2 or TRBV6-3 and TRBJ2-5; D gene ambiguous. V was cut by 2 bases and J by 5 bases, with 18 bases left in between. The CDR3 length is 16 residues. Germline V gives CDR1 MNHEY, CDR2 SVGEGT. CDR3 protein: CASSYLVPMGVETQYF. The CDR3 nucleotides read TGTGCCAGCAGTTACCTCGTCCCGATGGGCGTTGAGACCCAGTACTTC.

Ten or more counts support this clonotype. The CDR3 protein is CASSFGLAKYEQYF. Here the CDR3 DNA reads TGTGCCAGCAGTTTTGGACTAGCAAAATACGAGCAGTACTTC. The V gene is TRBV12-3 or TRBV12-4, the J gene TRBJ2-7; the match to TRBD2 covers 8 bases. V gave up 3 bases and J gave up 4 bases; unmatched junction bases: 5. The CDR3 is 14 residues long.

This clonotype showed up just a few times. The rearrangement joins TRBV27 to TRBJ1-2; tentatively, D is TRBD1 (6 bases). This CDR3 is built from 13 residues. Germline V gene sequence: CDR1 MNHEY, CDR2 SMNVEV (reference sequence). The V gene lost 11 bases and the J gene lost 5 bases, with 18 bases spanning the gap. CDR3 residues: CACRDIASYGYTF. CDR3 in DNA: TGTGCCTGCCGGGACATAGCATCTTATGGCTACACCTTC.

In its sample, this clonotype was seen many times. The chain employs TRBV5-6 and TRBJ2-7, with a tentative D call TRBD1 (5 bases). This CDR3 has 16 amino acids. Trimming removed 2 bases at V and 1 base at J, with 16 bases between. Germline-derived CDR1 and CDR2 are SGHDT and YYEEEE. The CDR3 reads CASSFSSGLRSYEQYF. The DNA of the CDR3 is TGTGCCAGCAGCTTTTCTTCAGGGTTGAGGTCCTACGAGCAGTACTTC.

This clonotype showed up many times. The rearrangement joins TRBV5-1 to TRBJ2-3; D is perhaps TRBD1 (5 bases). V was trimmed by 0 bases and J by 0 bases, leaving 8 bases between them. Germline loops: CDR1 SGHRS, CDR2 YFSETQ. The CDR3 has 15 amino acids. The CDR3 sequence is CASSLGQTSTDTQYF. CDR3 sequence (DNA): TGCGCCAGCAGCTTGGGACAGACTAGCACAGATACGCAGTATTTT.

The chain uses TRBV2 and TRBJ1-5; D is undetermined. The V end lost 3 bases, the J end lost 1 base, and 13 bases lay between the germline ends. Germline V gene data show CDR1 as SNHLY and CDR2 as FYNNEI. The CDR3 has 16 amino acids. The CDR3 DNA sequence: TGTGCCAGCAGTGAGGGAGAAGGGTACAGCAATCAGCCCCAGCATTTT. Its protein is CASSEGEGYSNQPQHF.

V and J are TRBV7-9 and TRBJ2-5; 12 bases map to TRBD1. This CDR3 region has 17 residues. Germline V gene sequence: CDR1 SEHNR, CDR2 FQNEAQ (reference sequence). V was pared by 0 bases and J by 5 bases, with 7 bases of the junction left unmatched. Here the CDR3 reads CASSLAAGTGGGETQYF. In DNA form, the CDR3 reads TGTGCCAGCAGCTTAGCAGCCGGGACAGGGGGCGGGGAGACCCAGTACTTC.

This clonotype was observed a few times. The genes are TRBV6-1 and TRBJ2-5; 7 positions match TRBD2. The germline gives CDR1 MNHNS, CDR2 SASEGT. The CDR3 contains 14 residues. J lost 1 base, V lost 7 bases, and 6 bases had no gene match. DNA for the CDR3: TGTGCCAGCATGAAGGGCGGGGGCCAAGAGACCCAGTACTTC. This gives the protein CASMKGGGQETQYF.

This chain links TRBV28 with TRBJ1-2; D call uncertain. The CDR3 is 13 amino acids. With 8 bases removed from V and 1 base from J, the gap between germline ends came to 11 bases. CDR1 and CDR2 (germline): MDHEN, SYDVKM. The CDR3, as DNA: TGTGCCAGCCTGGGAAGTTTTAACTATGGCTACACCTTC. Protein sequence: CASLGSFNYGYTF.

The rearrangement joins TRBV4-1 to TRBJ2-1, with D unresolved. This CDR3 has 13 residues. Trimming cost V 1 base and J 7 bases, with 8 bases left between them. CDR1 MGHRA and CDR2 YSYEKL come from the germline V gene. CDR3 sequence (DNA): TGCGCCAGCAGCCAAGTTCCTGAGAATGAGCAGTTCTTC. This gives the protein CASSQVPENEQFF.

This clonotype appeared many times. This chain links TRBV5-8 with TRBJ2-7; D is unresolved. Germline lookup yields CDR1 SGHTS and CDR2 YDEGEE. There are 14 residues in the CDR3. V was clipped by 2 bases and J by 2 bases, with 11 bases between them. CDR3 sequence (DNA): TGTGCCAGCAGCTTAGGTGGCGCAACCTACGAGCAGTACTTC. Amino acids: CASSLGGATYEQYF.

This clonotype was counted only a few times. V usage is TRBV29-1 and J usage is TRBJ2-7; 10 bases fit TRBD2. The length of the CDR3 is 13 residues. The trim removed 7 bases at V and 0 bases at J, leaving 3 bases unmatched. Germline V gene lookup returns CDR1 SQVTM and CDR2 ANQGSEA. The CDR3 nucleotides are TGCAGCGGATCTAGCGGGAGCTCCTACGAGCAGTACTTC. This encodes CSGSSGSSYEQYF.

This clonotype showed up just a few times. The chain recombines TRBV19 with TRBJ2-7, with 12 bases aligning to TRBD2. The trim removed 0 bases at V and 1 base at J, leaving 10 bases unmatched. Looked up from germline, CDR1 is LNHDA and CDR2 is SQIVND (reference sequence). The CDR3 is 19 amino acids. Here the CDR3 reads CASSIDPRLTSGRSYEQYF. CDR3 coding DNA: TGTGCCAGTAGTATAGATCCTCGACTGACTAGCGGGAGATCCTACGAGCAGTACTTC. The variable domain in full, with the rest retrieved from reference TRBV19 and TRBJ2-7, is DGGITQSPKYLFRKEGQNVTLSCEQNLNHDAMYWYRQDPGQGLRLIYYSQIVNDFQKGDIAEGYSVSREKKESFPLTVTSAQKNPTAFYLCASSIDPRLTSGRSYEQYFGPGTRLTVT.

The chain recombines TRBV10-3 with TRBJ2-5; TRBD2 aligns across 8 bases. In germline, CDR1 is ENHRY, CDR2 SYGVKD. The CDR3 is 15 residues long. The V and J ends lost 0 bases and 7 bases, in that order; junction bases with no gene match: 7. CDR3 amino acids: CAISESAGGLVTQYF. The CDR3 DNA reads TGTGCCATCAGTGAGTCGGCGGGGGGCCTCGTGACCCAGTACTTC.

The sample holds many counts of this clonotype. The chain is built from TRBV29-1 and TRBJ2-7, with 7 positions matching TRBD1. V dropped 6 bases and J dropped 3; count of bases not matched to a gene: 5. Germline CDR1 and CDR2: SQVTM and ANQGSEA. This CDR3 spans 12 amino acids. Written as DNA, the CDR3 is TGCAGCGTCGGACAGGAACACTACGAGCAGTACTTC. Translating gives CSVGQEHYEQYF.

This chain links TRBV6-2 or TRBV6-3 with TRBJ2-5; tentative D call: TRBD2 (6 bases). Trimming removed 5 bases from V and 2 bases from J, with 24 bases in between. CDR3 length: 18 amino acids. Germline lookup yields CDR1 MNHEY and CDR2 SVGEGT. CDR3 amino acids: CASSDLGKSAGMQETQYF. The CDR3 nucleotides read TGTGCCAGCAGTGACCTTGGGAAGTCGGCGGGAATGCAAGAGACCCAGTACTTC.

This clonotype was seen a handful of times. The V gene is TRBV9, the J gene TRBJ2-2; 9 nucleotides match TRBD2. This CDR3 region has 18 residues. Germline CDR1 is SGDLS and CDR2 is YYNGEE. With 4 bases clipped from V and 2 bases from J, the junction kept 12 bases outside the gene matches. CDR3 protein: CASSLLPAGGDNTGELFF. The DNA of the CDR3 is TGTGCCAGCAGCCTGCTTCCAGCGGGGGGTGATAACACCGGGGAGCTGTTTTTT.

This clonotype has more than one count but fewer than ten. The rearrangement links TRBV12-3 or TRBV12-4 to TRBJ2-7; D not certain. The CDR3 totals 12 residues. The V end lost 2 bases, the J end lost 4 bases, and 6 bases lay between the germline ends. CDR3 in DNA: TGTGCCAGCAGTTTATATAGGTACGAGCAGTACTTC. It encodes CASSLYRYEQYF.

This clonotype was seen only a few times. The chain combines TRBV20-1 with TRBJ2-3; D is unclear. Trimming pared 0 bases from V and 6 bases from J, leaving 13 bases between. The CDR3 runs to 14 residues. Germline CDR1 DFQATT, CDR2 SNEGSKA (reference sequence). CDR3: CSARDYPIVDTQYF. The CDR3 DNA follows: TGCAGTGCTAGAGATTATCCTATCGTGGATACGCAGTATTTT.

The V gene is TRBV7-9, the J gene TRBJ1-2; 8 positions agree with TRBD1. J gave up 7 bases and V 4 bases, and 5 bases lay outside the gene matches. Looked up from germline, CDR1 is SEHNR and CDR2 is FQNEAQ (reference sequence). The CDR3 extends over 13 amino acids. The CDR3 protein is CASSSGTGLGYTF. CDR3 nucleotide sequence: TGTGCCAGCAGCTCCGGGACAGGTCTTGGCTACACCTTC.

This clonotype was counted at least ten times. V usage is TRBV2 and J usage is TRBJ2-1; 9 bases are shared with TRBD1. With 9 bases clipped from V and 6 bases from J, the junction kept 15 bases outside the gene matches. In germline, CDR1 is SNHLY, CDR2 FYNNEI. The CDR3 contains 16 residues. The CDR3 DNA follows: TGTGCCAGACAGGGTGCACCGGACAGGGGTCGCAATGAGCAGTTCTTC. Its protein product is CARQGAPDRGRNEQFF.

This clonotype was recorded a few times. The chain links TRBV7-6 to TRBJ2-1, with D possibly matching TRBD2 (6 bases). Germline lookup yields CDR1 SGHVS and CDR2 FNYEAQ. The CDR3 contains 14 residues. V lost 0 bases to trimming and J lost 5 bases, with 8 bases between them. CDR3 bases: TGTGCCAGCAGCTTAGCGGGACTGCACAATGAGCAGTTCTTC. Translated: CASSLAGLHNEQFF.

This clonotype was observed at least ten times. The rearrangement links TRBV27 to TRBJ2-3; no clear D gene. V lost 1 base to trimming and J lost 3 bases, with 8 bases between them. The germline V gene encodes CDR1 MNHEY and CDR2 SMNVEV (reference sequence). CDR3 length equals 14 residues. CDR3 nucleotide sequence: TGTGCCAGCAGTTTATACTGGAGAACAGATACGCAGTATTTT. Its protein is CASSLYWRTDTQYF.

The V gene is TRBV27, the J gene TRBJ2-7; the D is unclear. CDR1 and CDR2 (germline): MNHEY, SMNVEV (reference sequence). V lost 0 bases to trimming and J lost 13 bases, with 16 bases between them. This CDR3 is 13 amino acids long. The CDR3 reads CASSLSVIGEYYF. DNA for the CDR3: TGTGCCAGCAGTTTATCTGTAATTGGAGAATACTACTTC.

V usage is TRBV21-1 and J usage is TRBJ2-1. TRBV21-1 is a documented pseudogene. The CDR3 loop spans 15 amino acids. DNA of the CDR3: TGTGCCAGCAGGGACGTTGGAAGAACCTACAATGAGCAGTTCTTC. Protein sequence: CASRDVGRTYNEQFF.

This clonotype has at least ten counts. This rearrangement joins TRBV29-1 to TRBJ2-7, with D unresolved. CDR3 length: 12 residues. Germline CDR1 reads SQVTM; CDR2 reads ANQGSEA. Trimming took off 5 bases at V and 0 bases at J, with 8 bases between the two ends. CDR3 DNA: TGCAGCGTTTATGCCACCTCCTACGAGCAGTACTTC. Its protein product is CSVYATSYEQYF.

This clonotype turned up a few times. J is TRBJ2-7 and V is TRBV15, with D uncertain. The V gene's germline CDR1 is LNHNV and CDR2 YYDKDF (reference sequence). V was shortened by 1 base and J by 5 bases, with 12 bases between the two germline ends. The CDR3 totals 14 residues. CDR3 DNA sequence: TGTGCCACCAGCAGAGTTCAGGCGATCCACGAGCAGTACTTC. Translated: CATSRVQAIHEQYF.

The V and J genes are TRBV4-3 and TRBJ2-7; 15 bases match TRBD2. CDR1 is LGHNA and CDR2 is YSLEER in the germline V gene. This CDR3 is 16 amino acids long. Trimming cost V 0 bases and J 7 bases; bases outside gene matches: 4. The DNA for the CDR3 is TGCGCCAGCAGCCAAGATGGGGGACTAGCGGGAGGTGAGCAGTACTTC. Its translation is CASSQDGGLAGGEQYF.

The genes are TRBV18 and TRBJ2-7, with D perhaps assigned TRBD1 or TRBD2 (5 bases each). This CDR3 has 12 amino acids. V was trimmed by 5 bases and J by 5 bases, leaving 10 bases between them. From germline, CDR1 is KGHSH and CDR2 LQKENI. The CDR3 nucleotides read TGTGCCAGCTCAGACCTGGGGGACGAGCAGTACTTC. It is translated as CASSDLGDEQYF. The full variable domain, completed using reference TRBV18 and TRBJ2-7, is NAGVMQNPRHLVRRRGQEARLRCSPMKGHSHVYWYRQLPEEGLKFMVYLQKENIIDESGMPKERFSAEFPKEGPSILRIQQVVRGDSAAYFCASSDLGDEQYFGPGTRLTVT.

In its sample, this clonotype was seen a few times. V gene TRBV2 combines with J gene TRBJ2-7, with 9 bases identical to TRBD1. V lost 9 bases to trimming and J lost 7 bases; unmatched junction nucleotides: 7. The CDR3 covers 12 residues. Looked up from germline, CDR1 is SNHLY and CDR2 is FYNNEI. The CDR3: CASVQGAREQYF. CDR3 nucleotide sequence: TGTGCCAGTGTACAGGGGGCAAGGGAGCAGTACTTC.